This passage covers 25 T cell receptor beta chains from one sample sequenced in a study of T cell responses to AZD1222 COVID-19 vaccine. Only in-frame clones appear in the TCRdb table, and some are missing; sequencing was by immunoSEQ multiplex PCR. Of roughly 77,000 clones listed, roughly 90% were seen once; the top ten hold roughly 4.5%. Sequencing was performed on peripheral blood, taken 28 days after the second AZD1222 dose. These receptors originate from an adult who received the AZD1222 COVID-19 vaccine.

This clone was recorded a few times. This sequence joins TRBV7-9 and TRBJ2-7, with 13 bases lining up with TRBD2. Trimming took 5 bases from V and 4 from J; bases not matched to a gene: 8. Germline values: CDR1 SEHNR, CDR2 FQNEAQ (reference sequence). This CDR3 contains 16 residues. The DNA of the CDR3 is TGTGCCAGCAGCCTCTGGACTAGCGGGAGCACGTACGAGCAGTACTTC. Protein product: CASSLWTSGSTYEQYF.

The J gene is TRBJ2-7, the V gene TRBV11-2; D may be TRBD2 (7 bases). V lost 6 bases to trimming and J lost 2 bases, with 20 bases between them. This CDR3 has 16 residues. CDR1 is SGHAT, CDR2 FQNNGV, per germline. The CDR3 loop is CASRHIGGGKPYEQYF. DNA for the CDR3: TGTGCCAGCAGGCATATAGGGGGGGGTAAACCCTACGAGCAGTACTTC. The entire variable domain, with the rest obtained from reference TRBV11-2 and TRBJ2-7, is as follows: EAGVAQSPRYKIIEKRQSVAFWCNPISGHATLYWYQQILGQGPKLLIQFQNNGVVDDSQLPKDRFSAERLKGVDSTLKIQPAKLEDSAVYLCASRHIGGGKPYEQYFGPGTRLTVT.

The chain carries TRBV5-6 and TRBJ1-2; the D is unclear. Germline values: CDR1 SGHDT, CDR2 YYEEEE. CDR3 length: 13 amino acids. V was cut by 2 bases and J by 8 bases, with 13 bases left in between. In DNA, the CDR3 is TGTGCCAGCAGCTTATCCCGTGTAGGCGGCTACACCTTC. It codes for CASSLSRVGGYTF.

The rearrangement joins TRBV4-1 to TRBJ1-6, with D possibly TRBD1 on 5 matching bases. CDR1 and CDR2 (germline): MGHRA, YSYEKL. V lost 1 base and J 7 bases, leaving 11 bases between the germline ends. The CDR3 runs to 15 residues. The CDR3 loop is CASSQVETENSPLHF. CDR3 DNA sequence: TGCGCCAGCAGCCAAGTAGAGACAGAAAATTCACCCCTCCACTTT.

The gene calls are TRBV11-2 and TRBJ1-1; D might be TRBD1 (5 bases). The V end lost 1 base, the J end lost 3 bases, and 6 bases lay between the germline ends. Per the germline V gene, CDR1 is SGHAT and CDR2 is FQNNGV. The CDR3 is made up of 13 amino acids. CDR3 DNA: TGTGCCAGCAGCTTAGGCAGGGACACTGAAGCTTTCTTT. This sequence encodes CASSLGRDTEAFF. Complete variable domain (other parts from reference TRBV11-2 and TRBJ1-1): EAGVAQSPRYKIIEKRQSVAFWCNPISGHATLYWYQQILGQGPKLLIQFQNNGVVDDSQLPKDRFSAERLKGVDSTLKIQPAKLEDSAVYLCASSLGRDTEAFFGQGTRLTVV.

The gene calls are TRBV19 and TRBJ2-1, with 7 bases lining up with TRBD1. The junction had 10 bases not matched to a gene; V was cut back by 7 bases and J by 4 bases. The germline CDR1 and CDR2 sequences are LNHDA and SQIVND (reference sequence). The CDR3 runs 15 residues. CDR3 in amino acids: CASNIRGGRYNEQFF. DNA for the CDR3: TGTGCCAGTAACATTCGAGGGGGCCGGTACAATGAGCAGTTCTTC. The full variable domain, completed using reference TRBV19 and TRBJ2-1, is DGGITQSPKYLFRKEGQNVTLSCEQNLNHDAMYWYRQDPGQGLRLIYYSQIVNDFQKGDIAEGYSVSREKKESFPLTVTSAQKNPTAFYLCASNIRGGRYNEQFFGPGTRLTVL.

The CDR3 sequence: CSVRRGDTEAFF. The CDR3 DNA reads TGCAGCGTTCGCCGGGGGGACACTGAAGCTTTCTTT. The chain joins TRBV29-1 to TRBJ1-1; a weak D match, TRBD1 (5 bases). The V end was cut by 5 bases, the J end by 3 bases, with 10 bases between. The CDR3 extends over 12 amino acids. Germline assignment: CDR1 SQVTM and CDR2 ANQGSEA.

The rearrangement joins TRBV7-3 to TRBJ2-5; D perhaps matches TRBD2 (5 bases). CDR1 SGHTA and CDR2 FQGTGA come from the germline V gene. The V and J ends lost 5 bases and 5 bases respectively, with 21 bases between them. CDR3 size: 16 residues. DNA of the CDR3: TGTGCCAGCAGCGTAGGCAGCGGAGACGCTTCGGAGACCCAGTACTTC. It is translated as CASSVGSGDASETQYF.

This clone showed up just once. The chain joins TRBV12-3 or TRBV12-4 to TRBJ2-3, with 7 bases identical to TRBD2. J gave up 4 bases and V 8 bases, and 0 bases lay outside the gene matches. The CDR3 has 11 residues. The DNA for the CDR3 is TGTGCCAGCGGGAGGGCAGATACGCAGTATTTT. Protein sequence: CASGRADTQYF.

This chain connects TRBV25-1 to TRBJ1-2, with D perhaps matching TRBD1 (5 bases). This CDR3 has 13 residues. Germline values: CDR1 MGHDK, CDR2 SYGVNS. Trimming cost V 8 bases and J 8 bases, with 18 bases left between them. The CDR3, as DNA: TGTGCCAGCTGGGACCCCCAAACCTCGGGCTACACCTTC. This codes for CASWDPQTSGYTF.

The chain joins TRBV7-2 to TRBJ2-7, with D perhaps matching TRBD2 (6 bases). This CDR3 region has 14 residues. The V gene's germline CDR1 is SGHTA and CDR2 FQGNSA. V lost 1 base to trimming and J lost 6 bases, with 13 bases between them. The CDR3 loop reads CASSLGPSSGEQYF. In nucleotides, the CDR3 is TGTGCCAGCAGCTTAGGGCCTAGTAGCGGCGAGCAGTACTTC.

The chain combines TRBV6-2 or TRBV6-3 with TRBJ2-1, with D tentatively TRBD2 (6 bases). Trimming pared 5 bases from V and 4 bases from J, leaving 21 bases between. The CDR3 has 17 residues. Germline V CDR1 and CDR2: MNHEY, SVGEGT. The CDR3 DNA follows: TGTGCCAGCAGTCTATTCTCAGCGGGTATAGGGTACAATGAGCAGTTCTTC. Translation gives CASSLFSAGIGYNEQFF.

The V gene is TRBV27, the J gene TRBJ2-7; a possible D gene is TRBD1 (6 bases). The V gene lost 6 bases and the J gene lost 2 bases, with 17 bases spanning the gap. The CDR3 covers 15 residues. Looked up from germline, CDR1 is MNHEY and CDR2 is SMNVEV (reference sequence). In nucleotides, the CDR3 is TGTGCCAGCAGCCCGCCGGGACACAACCCCTACGAGCAGTACTTC. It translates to CASSPPGHNPYEQYF.

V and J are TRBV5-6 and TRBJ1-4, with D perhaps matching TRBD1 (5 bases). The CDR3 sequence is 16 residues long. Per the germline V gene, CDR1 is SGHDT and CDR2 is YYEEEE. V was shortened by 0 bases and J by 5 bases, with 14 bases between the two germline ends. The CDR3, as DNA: TGTGCCAGCAGCTTGGCGGTTTGGGGCCTAAATGAAAAACTGTTTTTT. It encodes CASSLAVWGLNEKLFF. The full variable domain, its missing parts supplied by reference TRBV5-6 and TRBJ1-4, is DAGVTQSPTHLIKTRGQQVTLRCSPKSGHDTVSWYQQALGQGPQFIFQYYEEEERQRGNFPDRFSGHQFPNYSSELNVNALLLGDSALYLCASSLAVWGLNEKLFFGSGTQLSVL.

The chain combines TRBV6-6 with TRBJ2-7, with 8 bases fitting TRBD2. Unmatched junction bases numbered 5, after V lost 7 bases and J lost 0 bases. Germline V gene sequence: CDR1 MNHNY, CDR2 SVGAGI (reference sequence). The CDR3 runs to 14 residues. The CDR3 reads CASIDTSGSYEQYF. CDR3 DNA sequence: TGTGCCAGCATCGATACTAGCGGCTCCTACGAGCAGTACTTC.

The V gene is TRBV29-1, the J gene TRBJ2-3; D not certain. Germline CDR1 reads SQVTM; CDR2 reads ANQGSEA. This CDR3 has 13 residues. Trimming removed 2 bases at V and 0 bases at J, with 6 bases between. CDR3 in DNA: TGCAGCGTTGAAACTGTTAGCACAGATACGCAGTATTTT. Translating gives CSVETVSTDTQYF.

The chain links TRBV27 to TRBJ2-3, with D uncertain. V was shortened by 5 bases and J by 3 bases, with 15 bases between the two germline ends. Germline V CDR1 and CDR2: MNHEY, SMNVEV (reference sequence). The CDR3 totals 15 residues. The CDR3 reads CASSPPGDGTDTQYF. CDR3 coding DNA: TGTGCCAGCAGTCCCCCTGGGGATGGGACAGATACGCAGTATTTT.

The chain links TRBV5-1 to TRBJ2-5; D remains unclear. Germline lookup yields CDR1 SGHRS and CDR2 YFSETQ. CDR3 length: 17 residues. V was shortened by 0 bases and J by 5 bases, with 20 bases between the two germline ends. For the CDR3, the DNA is TGCGCCAGCAGCTTGGCTTCTTCGTTGAGGCGTGCCGAGACCCAGTACTTC. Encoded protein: CASSLASSLRRAETQYF.

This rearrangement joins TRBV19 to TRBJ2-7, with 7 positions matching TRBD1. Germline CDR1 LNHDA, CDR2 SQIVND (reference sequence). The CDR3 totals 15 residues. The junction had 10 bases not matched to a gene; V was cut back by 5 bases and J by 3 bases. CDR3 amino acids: CASSLAPQGFYEQYF. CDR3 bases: TGTGCCAGTAGTCTGGCCCCACAGGGGTTCTACGAGCAGTACTTC.

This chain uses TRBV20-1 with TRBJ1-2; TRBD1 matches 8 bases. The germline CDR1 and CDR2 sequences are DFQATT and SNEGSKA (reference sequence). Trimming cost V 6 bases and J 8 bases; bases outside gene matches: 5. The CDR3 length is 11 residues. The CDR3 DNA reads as TGCAGTGCGACAGGGGACGGGGGCTACACCTTC. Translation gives CSATGDGGYTF.

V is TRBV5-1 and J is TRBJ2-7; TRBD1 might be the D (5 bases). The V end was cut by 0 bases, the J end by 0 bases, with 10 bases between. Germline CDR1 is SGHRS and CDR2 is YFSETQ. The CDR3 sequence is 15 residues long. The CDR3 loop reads CASSLEGRDSYEQYF. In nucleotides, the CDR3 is TGCGCCAGCAGCTTGGAGGGCAGGGACTCCTACGAGCAGTACTTC.

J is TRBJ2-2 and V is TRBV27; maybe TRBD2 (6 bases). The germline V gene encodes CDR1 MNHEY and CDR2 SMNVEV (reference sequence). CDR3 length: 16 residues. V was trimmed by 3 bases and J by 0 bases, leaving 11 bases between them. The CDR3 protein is CASSFQGLTNTGELFF. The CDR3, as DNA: TGTGCCAGCAGTTTTCAGGGACTCACGAACACCGGGGAGCTGTTTTTT.

CDR3 protein: CASSVGLQLNEKLFF. The CDR3, as DNA: TGTGCCAGCAGCGTAGGGTTGCAGCTTAATGAAAAACTGTTTTTT. The chain uses TRBV9 and TRBJ1-4; D not resolved. The V gene lost 0 bases and the J gene lost 4 bases, with 10 bases spanning the gap. The CDR3 is 15 residues long. Germline values: CDR1 SGDLS, CDR2 YYNGEE.

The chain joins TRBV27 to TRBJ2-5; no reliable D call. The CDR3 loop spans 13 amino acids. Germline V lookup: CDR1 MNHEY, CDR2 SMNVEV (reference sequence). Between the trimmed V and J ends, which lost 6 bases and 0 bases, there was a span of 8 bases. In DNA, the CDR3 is TGTGCCAGCAGCCTCATGCACCAAGAGACCCAGTACTTC. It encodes CASSLMHQETQYF.

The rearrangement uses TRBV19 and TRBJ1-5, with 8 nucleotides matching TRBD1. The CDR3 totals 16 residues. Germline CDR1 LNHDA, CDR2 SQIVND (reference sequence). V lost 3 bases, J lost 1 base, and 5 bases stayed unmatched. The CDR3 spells CASSIWTGSSNQPQHF. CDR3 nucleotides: TGTGCCAGTAGTATCTGGACAGGGTCCAGCAATCAGCCCCAGCATTTT.